Below are 17 T cell receptor beta chains sequenced from a single sample in a study of cytomegalovirus exposure and HLA in healthy donors. With 60 Vbeta and 13 Jbeta primers, the PCR was carried out. This table comes from immunoSEQ multiplex PCR, and its TCRdb copy is limited to in-frame clones, with some not included. The sample yields some 150,000 clones, roughly three quarters seen once. The material sequenced was PBMCs. The receptors here all came from a man younger than 35 in good health and CMV-seronegative.

The J gene is TRBJ1-2, the V gene TRBV5-4; D gene ambiguous. Per the germline V gene, CDR1 is SGHNT and CDR2 is YYREEE (reference sequence). CDR3 length: 15 amino acids. The germline V and J ends were trimmed by 6 bases and 2 bases, with 17 bases remaining between them. For the CDR3, the DNA is TGTGCCAGCACCGGTGGGCCAGCAGAGAACTATGGCTACACCTTC. It translates to CASTGGPAENYGYTF. The full variable domain, rest sourced from reference TRBV5-4 and TRBJ1-2, is ETGVTQSPTHLIKTRGQQVTLRCSSQSGHNTVSWYQQALGQGPQFIFQYYREEENGRGNFPPRFSGLQFPNYSSELNVNALELDDSALYLCASTGGPAENYGYTFGSGTRLTVV.

V gene TRBV7-2 combines with J gene TRBJ2-7; D remains ambiguous. Trimming took 7 bases from V and 2 from J, leaving 18 bases between them. The CDR3 runs to 15 residues. Germline assignment: CDR1 SGHTA and CDR2 FQGNSA. The CDR3: CASTLGPPGPYEQYF. Written as DNA, the CDR3 is TGTGCCAGCACCCTGGGTCCTCCGGGTCCCTACGAGCAGTACTTC. Based on the CDR3 plus reference TRBV7-2 and TRBJ2-7, the full variable domain is GAGVSQSPSNKVTEKGKDVELRCDPISGHTALYWYRQSLGQGLEFLIYFQGNSAPDKSGLPSDRFSAERTGGSVSTLTIQRTQQEDSAVYLCASTLGPPGPYEQYFGPGTRLTVT.

DNA for the CDR3: TGTGCCAGCAGCCCCTCCGGACAGGGAGTTACTCAGCCCCAGCATTTT. It codes for CASSPSGQGVTQPQHF. The chain uses TRBV7-2 and TRBJ1-5; TRBD1 matches 8 bases. The germline V gene has CDR1 SGHTA and CDR2 FQGNSA. The CDR3 extends over 16 amino acids. V was pared by 5 bases and J by 6 bases, with 12 bases of the junction left unmatched.

The chain links TRBV7-8 to TRBJ2-5; 7 nucleotides agree with TRBD2. The DNA end is a closer match to TRBJ2-7, so the J assignment may be wrong. This CDR3 region has 16 residues. In germline, CDR1 is SGHVS, CDR2 FQNEAQ. CDR3 DNA: TGTGCCAGCAGCTTTCGGACTAGATTGATGACCTACGAGCAGTACTTC. This gives the protein CASSFRTRLMTYEQYF.

The V gene is TRBV28, the J gene TRBJ2-6, with 10 bases that match TRBD1. Germline V gene sequence: CDR1 MDHEN, CDR2 SYDVKM. J gave up 1 base and V 6 bases, and 6 bases lay outside the gene matches. This CDR3 has 17 amino acids. Written as DNA, the CDR3 is TGTGCCAGCAGAGAGACAGGGGGCCTATCTGGGGCCAACGTCCTGACTTTC. This codes for CASRETGGLSGANVLTF.

The chain carries TRBV28 and TRBJ2-1; TRBD2 agrees at 11 bases. Germline CDR1 reads MDHEN; CDR2 reads SYDVKM. The length of the CDR3 is 15 residues. The trim removed 4 bases at V and 4 bases at J, leaving 3 bases unmatched. Here the CDR3 DNA reads TGTGCCAGCAGTTCGGGACTAGCGGAGTACAATGAGCAGTTCTTC. Protein sequence: CASSSGLAEYNEQFF.

This clone was found once. The rearrangement joins TRBV5-1 to TRBJ2-5; 8 bases agree with TRBD1. The CDR3 is made up of 16 amino acids. Looked up from germline, CDR1 is SGHRS and CDR2 is YFSETQ. Losses at the gene ends were 1 base for V and 1 base for J; bases not matched to a gene: 6. The CDR3 loop reads CASSLPGRGRQETQYF. The CDR3 DNA follows: TGCGCCAGCAGCTTGCCCGGCAGGGGGCGCCAAGAGACCCAGTACTTC.

The rearrangement links TRBV27 to TRBJ2-7; D ambiguous. The CDR3 loop spans 12 amino acids. CDR1 MNHEY and CDR2 SMNVEV come from the germline V gene (reference sequence). V lost 2 bases, J lost 5 bases, and 7 bases lay in between. Written as DNA, the CDR3 is TGTGCCAGCAGTTTAATAGGAGACGAGCAGTACTTC. It codes for CASSLIGDEQYF.

This clone was observed a handful of times. The chain couples TRBV27 to TRBJ2-2, with a possible D match to TRBD2 (6 bases). The germline CDR1 and CDR2 sequences are MNHEY and SMNVEV (reference sequence). The CDR3 length is 14 residues. Trimming removed 4 bases from V and 7 bases from J, with 13 bases in between. CDR3 residues: CASSSTGDDGELFF. The CDR3 nucleotides are TGTGCCAGCAGTTCGACGGGAGACGACGGGGAGCTGTTTTTT.

V is TRBV5-1 and J is TRBJ1-2; no clear D gene. The germline gives CDR1 SGHRS, CDR2 YFSETQ. The length of the CDR3 is 16 residues. Trimming left V 0 bases short and J 10 bases short, with 22 bases between. The CDR3 DNA sequence: TGCGCCAGCAGCTTGGTTGTTAGTAACCAAGGAGGTGTCTACACCTTC. This encodes CASSLVVSNQGGVYTF.

V and J are TRBV30 and TRBJ1-5, with a tentative D call TRBD1 (5 bases). Between the trimmed V and J ends, which lost 0 bases and 11 bases, there was a span of 11 bases. This CDR3 region has 12 residues. Germline-derived CDR1 and CDR2 are GTSNPN and SVGIG (reference sequence). The CDR3 DNA sequence: TGTGCCTGGAGTGTATCAGGGCGTGCCCAGCATTTT. Translation gives CAWSVSGRAQHF.

The V and J genes are TRBV29-1 and TRBJ1-2, with D perhaps TRBD1 (5 bases). The germline gives CDR1 SQVTM, CDR2 ANQGSEA. Trimming removed 4 bases from V and 3 bases from J, with 12 bases in between. This CDR3 has 13 residues. CDR3: CSVGGLTDYGYTF. CDR3 DNA sequence: TGCAGCGTTGGGGGCTTGACAGACTATGGCTACACCTTC.

The J gene is TRBJ2-2, the V gene TRBV7-3; 11 nucleotides agree with TRBD1. Germline CDR1 reads SGHTA; CDR2 reads FQGTGA. V lost 5 bases and J lost 5; bases outside the gene matches: 7. This CDR3 contains 16 residues. The CDR3 loop is CASSPQGTGGTGELFF. CDR3 nucleotides: TGTGCCAGCAGCCCACAGGGGACAGGGGGAACCGGGGAGCTGTTTTTT.

The chain uses TRBV19 and TRBJ2-5, with D possibly TRBD2 on 5 matching bases. CDR1 is LNHDA, CDR2 SQIVND, per germline (reference sequence). This CDR3 contains 15 residues. V lost 3 bases, J lost 0 bases, and 11 bases lay in between. This CDR3 is CASSIASGNQETQYF. CDR3 DNA: TGTGCCAGTAGTATCGCAAGCGGAAACCAAGAGACCCAGTACTTC.

The chain links TRBV5-5 to TRBJ1-1, with D maybe TRBD1 (6 bases). CDR3 length equals 15 residues. From germline, CDR1 is SGHKS and CDR2 YYEKEE (reference sequence). The V end was cut by 3 bases, the J end by 3 bases, with 15 bases between. CDR3 protein: CASSYKLTGYTEAFF. The CDR3 DNA is TGTGCCAGCAGCTATAAACTTACAGGGTACACTGAAGCTTTCTTT.

This chain uses TRBV6-5 with TRBJ1-2; 7 bases line up with TRBD1. The length of the CDR3 is 14 residues. Looked up from germline, CDR1 is MNHEY and CDR2 is SVGAGI. J lost 4 bases, V lost 2 bases, and 4 bases had no gene match. CDR3 region: CASSYLGQIYGYTF. As DNA, the CDR3 is TGTGCCAGCAGTTACCTGGGACAGATCTATGGCTACACCTTC.

The chain is built from TRBV6-1 and TRBJ1-4; weak D call: TRBD1 (5 bases). Germline loops: CDR1 MNHNS, CDR2 SASEGT. The CDR3 is made up of 14 amino acids. Trimming took off 6 bases at V and 5 bases at J, with 13 bases between the two ends. The CDR3 here is CASRLGGGNEKLFF. CDR3 nucleotides: TGTGCCAGCAGGCTCGGGGGAGGGAATGAAAAACTGTTTTTT.